This TCR beta chain was captured by sequencing in a study of cytomegalovirus exposure and HLA in healthy donors. PCR primers comprised 60 Vbeta and 13 Jbeta primers. Original analysis: The count from a later analysis was 65 million to 90 million unique TCR beta chains, around 11 million of them shared. Clones were sequenced by immunoSEQ multiplex PCR, and TCRdb holds only the in-frame ones, with some missing. D and trimming were read from the DNA, whereas the V and J calls and clone size are those reported in that table. The table lists more than 140,000 clones, almost 85% of them singletons. General observations from the study: Reports indicated that the classifier achieved high specificity and sensitivity in diagnosing cytomegalovirus status.

Remarks on this clone: Its antigen is not known. Germline and junction disagree at one end, which may indicate a read error.

The sequence was collected from a man under 40 in good health and CMV-seropositive. Source material: PBMCs.

Here the CDR3 reads CASSQDRQGGANGLTF. The CDR3 region has the DNA TGCGCCAGCAGCCAAGATAGACAGGGTGGGGCCAACGGCCTGACTTTC. The chain couples TRBV4-3 to TRBJ2-6; 7 bases are a match to TRBD1. Germline loops: CDR1 LGHNA, CDR2 YSLEER. The length of the CDR3 is 16 residues.